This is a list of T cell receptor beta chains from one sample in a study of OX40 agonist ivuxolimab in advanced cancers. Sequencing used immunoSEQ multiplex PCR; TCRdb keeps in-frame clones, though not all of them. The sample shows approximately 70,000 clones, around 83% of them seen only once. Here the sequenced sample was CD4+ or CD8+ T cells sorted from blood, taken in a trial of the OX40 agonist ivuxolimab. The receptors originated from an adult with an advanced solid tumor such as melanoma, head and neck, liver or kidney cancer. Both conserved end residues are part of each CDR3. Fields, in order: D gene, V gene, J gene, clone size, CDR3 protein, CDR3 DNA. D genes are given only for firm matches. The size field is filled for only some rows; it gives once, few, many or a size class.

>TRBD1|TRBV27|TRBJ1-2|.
CASSLRTGGYGYTF
TGTGCCAGCAGCCTCCGGACAGGGGGCTATGGCTACACCTTC
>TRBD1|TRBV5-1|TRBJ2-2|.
CASSLRAGGQNGELFF
TGCGCCAGCAGCTTGAGGGCAGGGGGCCAAAACGGGGAGCTGTTTTTT
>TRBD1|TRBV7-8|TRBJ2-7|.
CASSPKGQGASYEQYF
TGTGCCAGCAGCCCCAAGGGACAGGGGGCCTCCTACGAGCAGTACTTC
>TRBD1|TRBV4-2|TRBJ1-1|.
CASSRDTGDRGIAFF
TGTGCCAGCAGCCGAGACACCGGGGACAGGGGTATAGCTTTCTTT
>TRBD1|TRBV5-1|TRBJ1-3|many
CASSSGTGDGNTIYF
TGCGCCAGCAGCTCCGGGACAGGAGATGGAAACACCATATATTTT
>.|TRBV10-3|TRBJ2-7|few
CAISETTYEQYF
TGTGCCATCAGTGAGACAACGTACGAGCAGTACTTC
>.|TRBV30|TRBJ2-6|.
CAWSLWTPGANVLTF
TGTGCCTGGAGTCTATGGACGCCCGGGGCCAACGTCCTGACTTTC
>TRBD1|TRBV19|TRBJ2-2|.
CASSIVQGVNTGELFF
TGTGCCAGTAGTATAGTCCAGGGGGTGAACACCGGGGAGCTGTTTTTT
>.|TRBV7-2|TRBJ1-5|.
CASSLVMGQPQHF
TGTGCCAGCAGCTTAGTGATGGGGCAGCCCCAGCATTTT
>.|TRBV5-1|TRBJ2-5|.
CASSLARQLETQYF
TGCGCCAGCAGCTTGGCCCGTCAGCTAGAGACCCAGTACTTC
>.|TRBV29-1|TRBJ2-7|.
CSVEVRYEQYF
TGCAGCGTTGAAGTCCGGTACGAGCAGTACTTC
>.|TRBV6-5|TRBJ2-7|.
CASSGRDMSSYEQYF
TGTGCCAGCAGCGGCCGGGACATGAGCTCCTACGAGCAGTACTTC
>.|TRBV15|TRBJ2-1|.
CATSRDAGHLGEQFF
TGTGCCACCAGCAGAGATGCGGGTCACCTTGGTGAGCAGTTCTTC
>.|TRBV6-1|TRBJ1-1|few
CASIEGGLNTEAFF
TGTGCCAGCATCGAGGGGGGGTTGAACACTGAAGCTTTCTTT
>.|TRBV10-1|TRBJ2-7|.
CASSDPDTYEQYF
TGCGCCAGCAGTGACCCCGATACCTACGAGCAGTACTTC
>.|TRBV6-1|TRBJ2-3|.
CASSEPIGFGLPDTQYF
TGTGCCAGCAGTGAACCCATTGGCTTCGGCCTGCCCGATACGCAGTATTTT
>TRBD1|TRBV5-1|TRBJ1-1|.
CASSPDRGPTEAFF
TGCGCCAGCAGCCCGGACAGGGGCCCCACTGAAGCTTTCTTT
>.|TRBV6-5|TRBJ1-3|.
CATQRGNTIYF
TGTGCCACTCAAAGGGGAAACACCATATATTTT
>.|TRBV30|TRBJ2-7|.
CACHLRGGSYEQYF
TGTGCCTGCCACCTCAGGGGGGGCTCCTACGAGCAGTACTTC
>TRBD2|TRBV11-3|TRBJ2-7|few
CASSFAASGGPYEQYF
TGTGCCAGCAGCTTCGCCGCTAGCGGGGGTCCCTACGAGCAGTACTTC
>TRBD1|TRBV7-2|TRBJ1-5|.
CASSLGVDRGGNQPQHF
TGTGCCAGCAGCTTAGGGGTGGACAGGGGTGGGAATCAGCCCCAGCATTTT
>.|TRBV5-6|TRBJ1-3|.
CASSLPGSGNTIYF
TGTGCCAGCAGCTTGCCAGGGTCTGGAAACACCATATATTTT
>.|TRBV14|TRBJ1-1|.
CASSPLVAATEAFF
TGTGCCAGCAGCCCACTGGTGGCAGCCACTGAAGCTTTCTTT
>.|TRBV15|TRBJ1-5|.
CATSRDRVPNQPQHF
TGTGCCACCAGCAGAGACAGGGTACCCAATCAGCCCCAGCATTTT
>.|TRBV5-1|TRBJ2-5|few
CASSFVGLEETQYF
TGCGCCAGCAGCTTTGTTGGTCTAGAAGAGACCCAGTACTTC
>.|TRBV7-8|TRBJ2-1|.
CASSLGVSAGDEQFF
TGTGCCAGCAGCTTAGGTGTGTCAGCTGGCGATGAGCAGTTCTTC
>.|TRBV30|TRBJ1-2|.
CAWSPRSYGYTF
TGTGCCTGGAGCCCGAGGTCGTATGGCTACACCTTC
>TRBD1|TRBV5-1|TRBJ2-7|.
CASTGTGAYEQYF
TGCGCCAGTACCGGGACAGGGGCCTACGAGCAGTACTTC
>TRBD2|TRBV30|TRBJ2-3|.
CAWSLGLAGTTDTQYF
TGTGCCTGGAGTCTGGGACTAGCGGGGACCACAGATACGCAGTATTTT
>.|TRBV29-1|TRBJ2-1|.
CSVDGYYNEQFF
TGCAGCGTTGATGGTTACTACAATGAGCAGTTCTTC
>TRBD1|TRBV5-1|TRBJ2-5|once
CASSLAGGETQYF
TGCGCCAGCAGCTTGGCAGGGGGAGAGACCCAGTACTTC
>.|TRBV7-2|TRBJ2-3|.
CASRVRGTTDTQYF
TGTGCCAGCAGAGTGCGGGGAACCACAGATACGCAGTATTTT
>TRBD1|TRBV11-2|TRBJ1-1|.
CASSLGGQGRTEAFF
TGTGCCAGCAGCTTAGGCGGACAGGGTCGGACTGAAGCTTTCTTT
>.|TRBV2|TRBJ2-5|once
CASREGQIETQYF
TGTGCCAGCAGGGAGGGTCAAATTGAGACCCAGTACTTC
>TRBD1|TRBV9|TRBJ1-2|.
CASSVISGGGGYTF
TGTGCCAGCAGCGTCATTTCAGGGGGCGGCGGCTACACCTTC
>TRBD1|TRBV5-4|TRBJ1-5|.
CASSPQRQGLAQPQHF
TGTGCCAGCAGCCCCCAGCGACAGGGCTTGGCTCAGCCCCAGCATTTT
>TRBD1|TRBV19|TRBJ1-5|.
CASRLGTEISSNQPQHF
TGTGCCAGTCGCCTCGGGACAGAGATAAGTAGCAATCAGCCCCAGCATTTT
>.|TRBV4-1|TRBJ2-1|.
CASSQPRDGNYNEQFF
TGCGCCAGCAGCCAACCTCGGGACGGCAACTACAATGAGCAGTTCTTC
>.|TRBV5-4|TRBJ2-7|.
CASSLETSYEQYF
TGTGCCAGCAGCTTGGAGACTAGCTACGAGCAGTACTTC
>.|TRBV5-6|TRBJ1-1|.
CASSDRRIGGTEAFF
TGTGCCAGCAGCGATCGGCGCATAGGGGGCACTGAAGCTTTCTTT
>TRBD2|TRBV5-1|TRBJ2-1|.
CASSHGGDEQFF
TGCGCCAGCAGCCACGGGGGGGATGAGCAGTTCTTC
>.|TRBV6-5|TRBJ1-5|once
CASSYSSQGRQPQHF
TGTGCCAGCAGTTACTCCTCACAGGGCCGTCAGCCCCAGCATTTT
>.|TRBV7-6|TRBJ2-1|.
CASSFGWGSEQFF
TGTGCCAGCAGTTTTGGTTGGGGCAGTGAGCAGTTCTTC
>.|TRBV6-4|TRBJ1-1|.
CASSPGTLYGTEAFF
TGTGCCAGCAGCCCCGGGACTTTATATGGCACTGAAGCTTTCTTT
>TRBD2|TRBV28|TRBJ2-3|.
CATFLAGLTDTQYF
TGTGCCACCTTTCTAGCGGGGCTCACAGATACGCAGTATTTT
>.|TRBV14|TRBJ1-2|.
CASSQDGAGRGDGYTF
TGTGCCAGCAGCCAAGATGGGGCAGGGAGGGGCGATGGCTACACCTTC